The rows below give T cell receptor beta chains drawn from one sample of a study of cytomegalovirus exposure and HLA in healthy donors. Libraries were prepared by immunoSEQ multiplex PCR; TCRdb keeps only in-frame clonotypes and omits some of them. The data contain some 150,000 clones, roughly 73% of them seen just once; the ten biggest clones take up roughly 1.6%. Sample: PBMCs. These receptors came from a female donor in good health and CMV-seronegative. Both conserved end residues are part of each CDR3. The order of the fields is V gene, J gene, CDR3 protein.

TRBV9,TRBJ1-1,CASIAGNTEAFF
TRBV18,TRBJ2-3,CASSPRTLSTDTQYF
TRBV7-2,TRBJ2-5,CASSLVLGRGRIQETQYF
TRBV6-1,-,CASSDLTGGYEQYF
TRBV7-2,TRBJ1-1,CASSLVLTGGARDTEAFF
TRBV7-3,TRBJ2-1,CASSLQGSHEQFF
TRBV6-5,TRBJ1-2,CASSGQGADYGYTF
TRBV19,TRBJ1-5,CASSIDPGEPVRQPQHF
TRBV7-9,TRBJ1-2,CASSASTGSNYGYTF
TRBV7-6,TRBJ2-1,CASSLALGTSDYNEQFF
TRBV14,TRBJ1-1,CASSQYGPDGSEAFF
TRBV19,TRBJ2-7,CASSPRTLLGEQYF
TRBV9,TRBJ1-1,CASSVAGRGVSEAFF
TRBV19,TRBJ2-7,CASSVGDFEVSSYEQYF
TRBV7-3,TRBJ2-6,CASSLTPGAHSGANVLTF
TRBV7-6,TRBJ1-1,CASSQGAYTEAFF
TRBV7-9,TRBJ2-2,CASSSGTGGYTGELFF
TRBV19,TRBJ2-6,CASRHHKSQGPGANVLTF
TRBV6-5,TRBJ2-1,CASSYSGLAPYNEQFF
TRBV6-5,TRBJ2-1,CASSYRPGQGSDEQFF
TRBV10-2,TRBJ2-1,CASRQGLDEQFF
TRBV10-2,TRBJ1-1,CASIPATGANTEAFF
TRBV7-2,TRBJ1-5,CASSFTGDRQPQHF
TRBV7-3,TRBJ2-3,CASSPQRDRFSDTQYF
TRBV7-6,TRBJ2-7,CASSTDRGGKQYF
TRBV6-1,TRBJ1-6,CASSEGGQGESPLHF
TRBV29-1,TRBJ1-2,CSVAGRPYGYTF
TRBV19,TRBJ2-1,CASGGSEQFF
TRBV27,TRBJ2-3,CASSPGQITDTQYF
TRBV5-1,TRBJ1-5,CASSYEAGDQPQHF
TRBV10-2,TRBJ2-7,CASSVGQVTYEQYF
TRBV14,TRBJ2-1,CASSQSRAGTTYNEQFF
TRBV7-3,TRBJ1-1,CASSLAGYRTEAFF
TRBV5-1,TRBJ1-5,CASSLGQGEGQPQHF
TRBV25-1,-,CASSEVRYEQYF
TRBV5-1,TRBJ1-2,CASSLAFNYGYTF
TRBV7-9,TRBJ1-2,CASSQTPGGGYTF
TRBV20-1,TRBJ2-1,CSAPSYNEQFF
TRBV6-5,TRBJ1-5,CASSARPDNGPQHF
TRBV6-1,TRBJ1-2,CASSEGRGTGGYTF
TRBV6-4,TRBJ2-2,CASSDGAGDTGELFF
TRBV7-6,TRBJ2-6,CASSPFERESPHSGANVLTF
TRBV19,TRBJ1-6,CASSTYRQNSPLHF
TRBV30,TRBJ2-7,CACEPGLAGVEQYF
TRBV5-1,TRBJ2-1,CASSGGPYNEQFF
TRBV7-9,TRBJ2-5,CASSGSTQTGAGETQYF
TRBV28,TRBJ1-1,CASSQLRTEAFF
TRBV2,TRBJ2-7,CASSDPDRGAYEQYF